These 30 T cell receptor beta chains were all obtained from the same sample, sequenced in a study of T cells after yellow fever vaccination. In TCRdb, the 5' RACE reads were re-called with MiXCR into one record per CDR3 protein. The sample consists of 100,000 to 150,000 distinct CDR3 sequences, about 16% of them appearing once. Sample: CD8+ T cells sorted from PBMCs, taken 5 days after the yellow fever booster vaccination. The receptors here all came from a young man who received the YFV17D yellow fever vaccine.

This sequence joins TRBV6-6 and TRBJ2-3; D is unclear. Trimming stripped 2 bases from V and 4 bases from J, with 1 base between. Per the germline V gene, CDR1 is MNHNY and CDR2 is SVGAGI (reference sequence). The CDR3 is made up of 11 amino acids. The CDR3 sequence: CASSYPDTQYF. CDR3 sequence (DNA): TGTGCCAGCAGTTACCCAGATACGCAGTATTTT.

This clonotype has ten or more counts. The V call is TRBV12-3 or TRBV12-4, the J call TRBJ1-1; D perhaps matches TRBD1 (5 bases). V was trimmed by 7 bases and J by 10 bases, leaving 13 bases between them. This CDR3 has 11 amino acids. The CDR3 bases are TGTGCCAGCATGACCCGGGACTTAGCTTTCTTT. Protein product: CASMTRDLAFF.

The DNA of the CDR3 is TGTGCCAGCAGCAGTTCGTCCAGCAATCAGCCCCAGCATTTT. Its translation is CASSSSSSNQPQHF. The rearrangement links TRBV7-9 to TRBJ1-5, with D unclear. The CDR3 has 14 residues. Trimming took off 5 bases at V and 1 base at J, with 9 bases between the two ends. The V gene's germline CDR1 is SEHNR and CDR2 FQNEAQ (reference sequence).

The rearrangement joins TRBV30 to TRBJ2-1; 8 bases align to TRBD1. The junction had 6 bases not matched to a gene; V was cut back by 4 bases and J by 10 bases. This CDR3 is 12 amino acids long. CDR1 is GTSNPN, CDR2 SVGIG, per germline (reference sequence). As DNA, the CDR3 is TGTGCCTGGAATTTACAGGGGGACGAGCAGTTCTTC. It encodes CAWNLQGDEQFF. Based on the CDR3 plus reference TRBV30 and TRBJ2-1, the full variable domain is SQTIHQWPATLVQPVGSPLSLECTVEGTSNPNLYWYRQAAGRGLQLLFYSVGIGQISSEVPQNLSASRPQDRQFILSSKKLLLSDSGFYLCAWNLQGDEQFFGPGTRLTVL.

The V and J genes are TRBV7-3 and TRBJ2-5; a weak D match, TRBD2 (5 bases). Germline CDR1 is SGHTA and CDR2 is FQGTGA. This CDR3 spans 15 amino acids. The V and J ends lost 3 bases and 2 bases respectively, with 13 bases between them. The CDR3 DNA sequence: TGTGCCAGCAGCTTGTCGGCGGGCGGTCAAGAGACCCAGTACTTC. Translation gives CASSLSAGGQETQYF. Together with reference TRBV7-3 and TRBJ2-5, the CDR3 gives the full variable domain: GAGVSQTPSNKVTEKGKYVELRCDPISGHTALYWYRQSLGQGPEFLIYFQGTGAADDSGLPNDRFFAVRPEGSVSTLKIQRTERGDSAVYLCASSLSAGGQETQYFGPGTRLLVL.

This clonotype has at least ten counts. The gene calls are TRBV5-1 and TRBJ1-1, with D perhaps matching TRBD1 (6 bases). The CDR3 spans 19 residues. Germline V CDR1 and CDR2: SGHRS, YFSETQ. Trimming shortened V by 5 bases and J by 0 bases, and 26 bases separated the two germline ends. CDR3 DNA sequence: TGCGCCAGCAGAAATCCTACAGGGCATACAGAAGCTATGAACACTGAAGCTTTCTTT. Encoded protein: CASRNPTGHTEAMNTEAFF. The full variable domain, in which reference TRBV5-1 and TRBJ1-1 provide the parts outside the CDR3, is KAGVTQTPRYLIKTRGQQVTLSCSPISGHRSVSWYQQTPGQGLQFLFEYFSETQRNKGNFPGRFSGRQFSNSRSEMNVSTLELGDSALYLCASRNPTGHTEAMNTEAFFGQGTRLTVV.

In its sample, this clonotype was seen a few times. This chain connects TRBV6-2 or TRBV6-3 to TRBJ1-4, with unresolved D. Germline CDR1 reads MNHEY; CDR2 reads SVGEGT. This CDR3 is built from 15 residues. Trimming took 4 bases from V and 6 from J, leaving 15 bases between them. This CDR3 reads CASSSITDPDEKLFF. Written as DNA, the CDR3 is TGTGCCAGCAGTTCTATCACAGATCCGGATGAAAAACTGTTTTTT.

The chain uses TRBV20-1 and TRBJ2-7, with 7 bases identical to TRBD2. The CDR3 is 17 residues long. With 3 bases clipped from V and 3 bases from J, the junction kept 17 bases outside the gene matches. Germline loops: CDR1 DFQATT, CDR2 SNEGSKA (reference sequence). CDR3: CSARDLGSGEGYYEQYF. The CDR3 DNA reads TGCAGTGCTAGGGACCTTGGCTCTGGGGAGGGATACTACGAGCAGTACTTC.

This clonotype was found once. This sequence joins TRBV10-3 and TRBJ2-7; D may be TRBD2 (6 bases). Germline values: CDR1 ENHRY, CDR2 SYGVKD. V lost 4 bases to trimming and J lost 1 base, with 8 bases between them. This CDR3 has 13 amino acids. The CDR3 nucleotides read TGTGCCATCAGTGCTGGACTATCCTACGAGCAGTACGTC. Translation gives CAISAGLSYEQYV.

This chain joins TRBV3-1 and TRBJ2-3, with TRBD2 identical over 9 bases. J was trimmed by 4 bases and V by 4 bases; bases with no gene match: 12. The CDR3 is 17 residues long. Germline values: CDR1 LGHDT, CDR2 YNNKEL (reference sequence). In DNA, the CDR3 is TGTGCCAGCAGCCCCCCGCCTGGCGGGGGGGTGGCAGATACGCAGTATTTT. This gives the protein CASSPPPGGGVADTQYF.

The chain uses TRBV13 and TRBJ2-6; the D gene could be TRBD1 or TRBD2 (5 bases each). V was shortened by 5 bases and J by 2 bases, with 19 bases between the two germline ends. The CDR3 spans 18 residues. Germline-derived CDR1 and CDR2 are PRHDT and FYEKMQ (reference sequence). CDR3 nucleotides: TGTGCCAGCAGCGAAGCTGGGACCCGACCCGCTGGGGCCAACGTCCTGACTTTC. It is translated as CASSEAGTRPAGANVLTF.

J is TRBJ2-7 and V is TRBV3-1; D gene unclear. CDR3 length equals 13 residues. Germline V lookup: CDR1 LGHDT, CDR2 YNNKEL (reference sequence). V lost 1 base to trimming and J lost 1 base, with 5 bases between them. The CDR3 region has the DNA TGTGCCAGCAGCCAAGCCAGATCCTACGAGCAGTACTTC. Protein product: CASSQARSYEQYF.

A few counts support this clonotype. The J gene is TRBJ2-4, the V gene TRBV5-6; weak D call: TRBD2 (5 bases). V was pared by 4 bases and J by 6 bases, with 11 bases between. Per germline, CDR1 SGHDT and CDR2 YYEEEE. The CDR3 covers 13 residues. The CDR3 loop is CASSEGGTNIQYF. Written as DNA, the CDR3 is TGTGCCAGCAGCGAGGGCGGTACAAACATTCAGTACTTC.

This rearrangement joins TRBV15 to TRBJ1-5; D remains unclear. Per the germline V gene, CDR1 is LNHNV and CDR2 is YYDKDF (reference sequence). Between the trimmed V and J ends, which lost 0 bases and 6 bases, there was a span of 15 bases. The CDR3 loop spans 16 amino acids. CDR3 DNA sequence: TGTGCCACCAGCAGAGATCGGCAGGTCGGAAGTCAGCCCCAGCATTTT. As protein: CATSRDRQVGSQPQHF.

This clonotype was found a few times. The chain recombines TRBV6-2 or TRBV6-3 with TRBJ2-5; the match to TRBD1 covers 9 bases. The germline CDR1 and CDR2 sequences are MNHEY and SVGEGT. There are 16 residues in the CDR3. V gave up 5 bases and J gave up 5 bases; unmatched junction bases: 12. CDR3 amino acids: CASSILPGQGGETQYF. CDR3 coding DNA: TGTGCCAGCAGTATCCTACCGGGACAGGGAGGTGAGACCCAGTACTTC.

This clonotype was seen more than once but under ten times. CDR3 nucleotide sequence: TGTGCCAGCAGTAGCGGGGCTAACTACGAGCAGTACTTC. Its translation: CASSSGANYEQYF. This sequence joins TRBV5-4 and TRBJ2-7, with 8 positions matching TRBD2. The CDR3 is 13 residues long. J was trimmed by 3 bases and V by 5 bases; bases with no gene match: 4. Germline CDR1 is SGHNT and CDR2 is YYREEE (reference sequence).

This clonotype was observed a few times. This chain connects TRBV7-8 to TRBJ2-1; 9 bases fit TRBD1. V shed 5 bases and J 8 bases; nucleotides not matched to a gene: 7. The CDR3 spans 14 residues. Germline V CDR1 and CDR2: SGHVS, FQNEAQ. In DNA form, the CDR3 reads TGTGCCAGCAGCCAGGGGGACAGGGCCTATGAGCAGTTCTTC. Its translation: CASSQGDRAYEQFF.

V is TRBV12-3 or TRBV12-4 and J is TRBJ1-5; 7 nucleotides align to TRBD1. V trimming: 5 bases; J trimming: 0 bases; junction bases outside the gene matches: 4. This CDR3 has 15 residues. The CDR3 loop reads CASSGTEYSNQPQHF. CDR3 DNA sequence: TGTGCCAGCAGTGGGACAGAATATAGCAATCAGCCCCAGCATTTT.

The chain combines TRBV20-1 with TRBJ1-3; no clear D gene. The germline V gene has CDR1 DFQATT and CDR2 SNEGSKA (reference sequence). V was clipped by 0 bases and J by 3 bases, with 9 bases between them. The CDR3 extends over 14 amino acids. The CDR3 nucleotides are TGCAGTGCTAGAGAGTTGACTCTTGGAAACACCATATATTTT. Protein: CSARELTLGNTIYF.

V and J are TRBV3-1 and TRBJ2-7; D gene ambiguous. The CDR3 length is 15 residues. Deletions cut 0 bases from V and 6 bases from J, with 15 bases between. Germline CDR1 is LGHDT and CDR2 is YNNKEL (reference sequence). The CDR3 is CASSQDILAGSEQYF. Here the CDR3 DNA reads TGTGCCAGCAGCCAAGATATACTTGCTGGTAGCGAGCAGTACTTC.

This clonotype was seen a handful of times. This sequence joins TRBV7-9 and TRBJ2-1; 14 nucleotides agree with TRBD2. Germline V gene sequence: CDR1 SEHNR, CDR2 FQNEAQ (reference sequence). This CDR3 has 16 amino acids. Trimming cost V 1 base and J 5 bases; bases outside gene matches: 1. Here the CDR3 reads CASSLVGLAGDNEQFF. In DNA form, the CDR3 reads TGTGCCAGCAGCTTAGTGGGACTAGCGGGGGACAATGAGCAGTTCTTC.

At least ten counts were recorded for this clonotype. The chain links TRBV20-1 to TRBJ1-5; D uncertain. The germline V and J ends were trimmed by 0 bases and 0 bases, with 18 bases remaining between them. Germline V gene data show CDR1 as DFQATT and CDR2 as SNEGSKA (reference sequence). CDR3 length: 18 amino acids. The CDR3 DNA reads as TGCAGTGCTAGAGACCCCGACCGGAGAGAAATTAGCAATCAGCCCCAGCATTTT. Translated: CSARDPDRREISNQPQHF.

This clonotype showed up many times. A junction boundary mismatches the germline segment, possibly from a read error. The chain is built from TRBV5-1 and TRBJ1-5; D perhaps matches TRBD1 (6 bases). Per the germline V gene, CDR1 is SGHRS and CDR2 is YFSETQ. This CDR3 is 14 amino acids long. The CDR3 loop reads CASSLAGGNQPQHF. DNA of the CDR3: TGCGCCAGCAGCTTAGCTGGGGGCAACCAGCCCCAGCATTTT.

This clonotype was detected only a few times. This chain links TRBV6-1 with TRBJ2-5, with D perhaps matching TRBD1 (6 bases). Germline CDR1 is MNHNS and CDR2 is SASEGT. Trimming took 2 bases from V and 7 from J, leaving 14 bases between them. The CDR3 contains 14 residues. CDR3 DNA sequence: TGTGCCAGCAGTGAATCTACAGGGAAGGCGACCCAGTACTTC. Its protein is CASSESTGKATQYF.

This chain links TRBV11-1 with TRBJ1-2; D is unclear. The germline CDR1 and CDR2 sequences are SGHAT and FQDESV (reference sequence). The V end was cut by 4 bases, the J end by 3 bases, with 9 bases between. The length of the CDR3 is 13 residues. The CDR3 here is CASSYRYYYGYTF. CDR3 sequence (DNA): TGTGCCAGCAGCTACAGATACTACTATGGCTACACCTTC.

This clonotype has ten or more counts. The chain is built from TRBV6-4 and TRBJ2-3, with D perhaps TRBD2 (6 bases). The CDR3 consists of 14 residues. Looked up from germline, CDR1 is MRHNA and CDR2 is SNTAGT. Trimming removed 3 bases from V and 6 bases from J, with 13 bases in between. Here the CDR3 reads CASSEARGMDTQYF. The CDR3 nucleotides read TGTGCCAGCAGTGAGGCCCGGGGGATGGATACGCAGTATTTT.

This chain uses TRBV7-2 with TRBJ2-1, with 9 positions matching TRBD2. The CDR3 is 15 amino acids. Germline loops: CDR1 SGHTA, CDR2 FQGNSA. Trimming removed 5 bases from V and 7 bases from J; junction bases left unmatched: 9. This CDR3 is CASSLATSGWNEQFF. CDR3 nucleotides: TGTGCCAGCAGCCTCGCTACTAGCGGGTGGAATGAGCAGTTCTTC.

The chain joins TRBV7-9 to TRBJ1-4; D might be TRBD1 (6 bases). Germline values: CDR1 SEHNR, CDR2 FQNEAQ (reference sequence). The V gene lost 4 bases and the J gene lost 2 bases, with 14 bases spanning the gap. The CDR3 runs 16 residues. CDR3 DNA: TGTGCCAGCAGCTGGTCCGGGACACTGACTAATGAAAAACTGTTTTTT. The encoded protein is CASSWSGTLTNEKLFF.

This chain joins TRBV20-1 and TRBJ1-1, with 7 bases aligning to TRBD1. The germline gives CDR1 DFQATT, CDR2 SNEGSKA (reference sequence). Trimming removed 0 bases from V and 8 bases from J; junction bases left unmatched: 6. There are 13 residues in the CDR3. Written as DNA, the CDR3 is TGCAGTGCTAGAGATTTGGAGACAGGGGAAGCTTTCTTT. Translating gives CSARDLETGEAFF.

In regard to this clonotype: One junction end disagrees with the germline gene, perhaps due to a read error. This chain connects TRBV24-1 to TRBJ1-5, with D unclear. The CDR3 extends over 13 amino acids. Germline V gene data show CDR1 as KGHDR and CDR2 as SFDVKD. DNA of the CDR3: TGTGACACCAGTTGGGGAGTAGGCCAGCCCCAGCATTTT. This encodes CDTSWGVGQPQHF.